This TCR beta chain was sequenced in a study of T cell responses to AZD1222 COVID-19 vaccine. Repertoires were generated with immunoSEQ multiplex PCR, while TCRdb's copy carries only in-frame clones and drops some. The table shows under 250,000 clones, with 93% occurring only once. This clone appeared a single time. Antigen specificity is unknown. Whole-study results and caveats: Without day 14 samples, only post-peak T cell repertoires were studied.

The CDR3 runs to 15 residues. CDR1 SGHNT and CDR2 YYREEE come from the germline V gene (reference sequence). J was trimmed by 1 base and V by 4 bases; bases with no gene match: 3. Sequenced here: peripheral blood, sampled on day 0 of MenACWY control vaccination. This TCR came from an adult in good health. The chain recombines TRBV5-4 with TRBJ2-2; 8 bases align to TRBD1. Here the CDR3 DNA reads TGTGCCAGCAGCCCCGGGACAGGGAACACCGGGGAGCTGTTTTTT. Translation: CASSPGTGNTGELFF.